This TCR beta chain was identified during a study of shared clonotypes between healthy human individuals (dated by TCRdb to between 2020 and 2021). Concerning the study at large: The cohort included three men and a couple of women between 18 and 49 years of age. For each donor, CD4 naive and CD4 memory were each given three plates, CD8 naive was given two plates, and CD8 memory was given one plate. To estimate repertoire size and how much clonotype sharing occurs between individuals, the study deeply sequenced the blood TCR repertoires of roughly 5 healthy adults. Different laboratories and diverse techniques were used to prepare libraries and sequence TCR repertoires, to increase sequencing depth and limit assay-specific biases. Leukapheresis yielded between about 0.9 and 10 billion PBMCs per donor. Overall study results and their limits: Incomplete sequencing was indicated by rarefaction of sorted-subset datasets, despite the large sequencing depth. Pairwise subsampling indicated that sequencing depth was expected to affect the degree of clonotype sharing among donors. Estimated clonotype richness was generally larger for naive than for memory subsets. Sampling was restricted to blood, and TCR repertoires in tissue are likely to differ from TCR repertoires in blood. Higher generation probabilities were observed for clonotypes shared by all four sorted-subset donors than for non-shared clonotypes. About 5% of naive CD4, 3.5% of naive CD8, roughly 2.4% of memory CD4, and 0.35% to 0.5% of memory CD8 clonotypes were shared across several donors. Because the study included a small number of donors, the genetic and exposure-history diversity represented was limited.

CD8 naive samples were obtained by positive selection for CCR7 among CD45RO-negative cells, yielding a CD45RA+CCR7+ population from which TemRA cells were excluded. Healthy HIV-negative adults with no recently reported acute infections or vaccinations were included as donors. Every donor was a Caucasian adult living in Nashville, Tennessee, USA. Blood was collected by leukapheresis, and PBMCs were isolated by Ficoll-Histopaque density gradient centrifugation and then cryopreserved in liquid nitrogen vapor phase. Purity and quantity of every magnetically sorted T cell population were checked by analytical flow cytometry. Genomic DNA was isolated from every sorted fraction and measured by UV absorbance on a Nanodrop 2000c. Points on this clone: Its antigen is still unknown. Base qualities are not provided; no much larger clone lies one nucleotide away.

Using the deep immunoSEQ assay, TCR CDR3 regions were amplified from genomic DNA by multiplex PCR. Genomic DNA extracted from each cell subset was distributed evenly over all wells of several immunoSEQ 96-well plates, and each plate served as one replicate. For sorted subsets, each replicate PCR was loaded with about 200 ng genomic DNA, equivalent to approximately 27,000 T cell genomes. Purified libraries were measured with a Qubit 3.0 fluorometer, size-checked on a Bioanalyzer 2100, and measured again with the KAPA Library Quantification kit. Every immunoSEQ 96-well plate was sequenced on a dedicated single-read 150-cycle Illumina NextSeq 550 flow cell. Turning to the authors' computational methods: Because the immunoSEQ output included only junctional sequences and no quality scores, the filtering could not be the same as the filtering used for full-length reads. To assign V/J genes and CDR3, sequences were annotated using PyIR, a Python wrapper for IgBLAST v1.9, with IMGT germline references. Any read was removed if the V/J assignment was weak (E-value above 1e-6), the CDR3 was missing, or the read contained stop codons, out-of-frame junctions, or ambiguous translated residues. V3J clonotypes were defined by identical inferred V gene, J gene, and CDR3 amino acid sequence. The percentage overlap between two repertoires was calculated by dividing the number of shared unique clonotypes by the size of the smaller repertoire. Three approaches were used to assess repertoire richness: RTK rarefaction, the Chao1 estimator, and Recon v2.1 estimates of unobserved clonotypes. Generation probabilities for all TCRbeta clonotypes obtained by the gDNA method from a few donors were computed using OLGA. The immuneACCESS repertoire file appears here via TCRdb, limited to in-frame rearrangements. These files lack a portion of the clones; in checked studies, under half of the deficit traces to unresolved V genes, and the cause of the others is not known. The DNA gave D and trimming, while V, J and clone size come from that table. Counted in this sample were roughly 2,000,000 clones; over 85% of them appeared once. Under 1.5% of the sample is taken by the ten largest.

CDR1 and CDR2 were assigned from the germline V gene as SNHLY and FYNNEI. Spanning cysteine to phenylalanine, the CDR3 consists of 15 amino acids. CDR3 DNA is the only sequence kept; it has 45 bases, read in frame from the first base. Ends trimmed: V by 2 bases, J by 2 bases; bases unmatched to a gene: 2. The source of this sequence is a man in his late teens or twenties in good health. The chain employs TRBV2 and TRBJ2-1; TRBD2 lines up with 8 middle nucleotides. Material for sequencing was naive CD8+ T cells sorted from blood. Sample cell subset or site, as interpreted from the label and publication: CD45RA+CCR7+. Here is the DNA: TGTGCCAGCAGTGAACGGGGGGGTGCCTACAATGAGCAGTTCTTC. This encodes CASSERGGAYNEQFF.